The rows below give T cell receptor beta chains drawn from one sample of a study of siplizumab effects on memory and regulatory T cells. Clones were sequenced by immunoSEQ multiplex PCR, and TCRdb holds only the in-frame ones, with some missing. The table has about 64,000 clones, approximately 96% seen once; the top ten hold roughly 0.1%. The sequenced material came from naive CD8+ T cells sorted from blood. The receptors shown here come from a human donor in good health. Both conserved end residues are part of each CDR3. A D gene is named only where the DNA matches it firmly.

>TRBJ1-1|.|TRBV20-1
TGCAGTGCTAGGGAAGACACTGAAGCTTTCTTT
CSAREDTEAFF
>TRBJ2-7|.|TRBV7-6
TGTGCCAGCAGCTACGCCGCGGCAGGCGAGCAGTACTTC
CASSYAAAGEQYF
>TRBJ2-7|.|TRBV19
TGTGCCAGTAGTATGGGTTACAGGGACTACGAGCAGTACTTC
CASSMGYRDYEQYF
>TRBJ2-7|.|TRBV7-3
TGTGCCAGCAGCTTAAGCCACTCTGGCTCCTACGAGCAGTACTTC
CASSLSHSGSYEQYF
>TRBJ2-4|.|TRBV11-1
TGTGCCAGCAGCTTAAGTGGAGGGGGCCTGAAAAACATTCAGTACTTC
CASSLSGGGLKNIQYF
>TRBJ2-5|.|TRBV9
TGTGCCAGCAGCTCCCGGTTCCAAGAGACCCAGTACTTC
CASSSRFQETQYF
>TRBJ1-4|TRBD1|TRBV9
TGTGCCAGCAGCGTAGCACAGGGGGCAGCTAATGAAAAACTGTTTTTT
CASSVAQGAANEKLFF
>TRBJ1-2|.|TRBV10-3
TGTGCCATCAGTGCGGAACTCGGACAGATCTTTTATAACTATGGCTACACCTTC
CAISAELGQIFYNYGYTF
>TRBJ2-7|.|TRBV11-2
TGTGCCAGCAGCTTAGAGCCCTACGAGCAGTACTTC
CASSLEPYEQYF
>TRBJ2-1|TRBD2|TRBV28
TGTGCCAGCAGTAGAACCGGGACTAGCTTCCATGAGCAGTTCTTC
CASSRTGTSFHEQFF
>TRBJ2-5|.|TRBV27
TGTGCCAGCAGTTTATCCCTCTACCTGCAAGAGACCCAGTACTTC
CASSLSLYLQETQYF